This is a list of T cell receptor beta chains from one sample in a study of Graves' ophthalmopathy and Graves' hyperthyroidism. TCRdb independently ran MiXCR on the multiplex PCR reads; one entry per CDR3 protein. Of 500,000 to 600,000 distinct CDR3 sequences in the sample, under 45% were seen once. Material: peripheral blood or thyroid tissue (not recorded which). The receptors derive from an adult man with Graves' hyperthyroidism. The CDR3 runs from the conserved cysteine through the conserved F or W. A D gene is named only where the DNA matches it firmly. Some rows have no size entry. The others give once, few or many, or a class for an expanded clone.

v_call	j_call	d_call	clone_size	cdr3_nt	cdr3_aa
TRBV10-3	TRBJ2-6	NA	NA	TGTGCCATCAGTGAGTCCGCGGGGACTGGGGCCAACGTCCTGACTTTC	CAISESAGTGANVLTF
TRBV10-3	TRBJ2-7	NA	few	TGTGCCATCAGTGAGTCCGGGCAAACCCACTCCTACGAGCAGTACTTC	CAISESGQTHSYEQYF
TRBV12-3/TRBV12-4	TRBJ2-7	TRBD2	many	TGTGCCAGCAACCAGGGACTAGCGGTCTCCTACGAGCAGTACTTC	CASNQGLAVSYEQYF
TRBV7-6	TRBJ2-7	TRBD1	many	TGTGCCAGCAGCTCCAGGACAGGGTACTACGAGCAGTACTTC	CASSSRTGYYEQYF
TRBV29-1	TRBJ1-4	TRBD1	many	TGCAGCGGGCGGACAGGGGGCACGGCTAATGAAAAACTGTTTTTT	CSGRTGGTANEKLFF
TRBV2	TRBJ2-7	TRBD1	many	TGTGCCAGCAGGACAGGGGGGGCCTACGAGCAGTACTTC	CASRTGGAYEQYF
TRBV12-3/TRBV12-4	TRBJ1-2	TRBD1	few	TGTGCCAGCAGTTCCCGGCAGGGGGCTAACTATGGCTACACCTTC	CASSSRQGANYGYTF
TRBV10-1	TRBJ2-5	NA	many	TGCGCCAGCAGTGAGTCGAGAGGGGATAAAGAGACCCAGTACTTC	CASSESRGDKETQYF
TRBV6-2/TRBV6-3	TRBJ2-5	TRBD2	NA	TGTGCCAGCACGAGCACTAGCGGGGGGCTGATTGAAGAGACCCAGTACTTC	CASTSTSGGLIEETQYF
TRBV9	TRBJ2-7	TRBD2	many	TGTGCCAGCAGCGAGAGGGGGACTAGTGGGAACTACGAGCAGTACTTC	CASSERGTSGNYEQYF
TRBV12-3/TRBV12-4	TRBJ1-5	NA	few	TGTGCCAGCAGTTTCGGTGACAGCCGACAGCCCCAGCATTTT	CASSFGDSRQPQHF
TRBV29-1	TRBJ2-1	TRBD2	few	TGCAGCGTTGAACTAGCGGGAGAGCTAGGCAATGAGCAGTTCTTC	CSVELAGELGNEQFF
TRBV11-1	TRBJ2-5	NA	NA	TGTGCCAGCAAACGACTAGCCAGGGGGGAGACCCAGTACTTC	CASKRLARGETQYF
TRBV29-1	TRBJ2-7	TRBD1	NA	TGCAGCGTTGCGGGACAGGGCCCCTACGAGCAGTACTTC	CSVAGQGPYEQYF
TRBV13	TRBJ2-7	TRBD2	NA	TGTGCCAGCAGCTCCTTAGCGGGTAGGACCTACGAGCAGTACTTC	CASSSLAGRTYEQYF
TRBV27	TRBJ2-7	TRBD2	many	TGTGCCAGCAGAAACTCCGGGACTAGAGGAGTCTACGAGCAGTACTTC	CASRNSGTRGVYEQYF
TRBV9	TRBJ2-5	TRBD1	NA	TGTGCCAGCAGCGTAGGACAGGAGACAGGGTCAGATACGCAGTACTTC	CASSVGQETGSDTQYF
TRBV27	TRBJ1-5	NA	NA	TGTGCCAGCAGTTTGGTGAGGGGCTCGGATCAGCCCCAGCATTTT	CASSLVRGSDQPQHF
TRBV5-8	TRBJ2-7	NA	many	TGTGCCAGCAGCTTGGACGTCAACGGCTACGAGCAGTACTTC	CASSLDVNGYEQYF
TRBV24-1	TRBJ2-2	TRBD1	few	TGTGCCACCAGTGAGGAAGGGGGCTCGGGGGAGCTGTTTTTT	CATSEEGGSGELFF
TRBV9	TRBJ2-7	TRBD2	many	TGTGCCAGCAGCCCATTCCCTCGCGGGAGGGCATACGAGCAGTACTTC	CASSPFPRGRAYEQYF
TRBV5-5	TRBJ2-7	NA	many	TGTGCCAGCAGCTTGATCGAGGGGGGCTACGAGCAGTACTTC	CASSLIEGGYEQYF
TRBV2	TRBJ1-5	NA	many	TGTGCCAGCAGCGGGGACGGGTCGGGCAATCAGCCCCAGCATTTT	CASSGDGSGNQPQHF
TRBV7-2	TRBJ2-5	TRBD2	NA	TGTGCCAGCAGCGCCGGACTAGCGGGAGAGACCCAGTACTTC	CASSAGLAGETQYF
TRBV7-2	TRBJ2-5	TRBD1	many	TGTGCCAGCAGCCTAGACTCGACAGGGGCTACCCGTGGGACCCAGTACTTC	CASSLDSTGATRGTQYF
TRBV20-1	TRBJ1-3	NA	NA	TGCAGTGCGACCACAGCCGGAGACACCATATATTTT	CSATTAGDTIYF
TRBV29-1	TRBJ1-2	NA	NA	TGCAGCACCTCCGACAGGAGTGGCTACACCTTC	CSTSDRSGYTF
TRBV6-5	TRBJ2-5	TRBD2	NA	TGTGCCAGCAGTCGGACTAGCGGGGACCGGGAGACCCAGTACTTC	CASSRTSGDRETQYF
TRBV14	TRBJ1-1	TRBD1	many	TGTGCCAGCAGCCGAGTAGACAGGGACACTGAAGCTTTCTTT	CASSRVDRDTEAFF
TRBV11-1	TRBJ1-5	NA	NA	TGTGCCAGCATCTGCAGGGGCCGGGTGAATCAGCCCCAGCATTTT	CASICRGRVNQPQHF
TRBV20-1	TRBJ1-1	NA	few	TGCAGTGCAACCCTGGAGTATGGCACTGAAGCTTTCTTT	CSATLEYGTEAFF
TRBV15	TRBJ1-4	NA	NA	TGTGCCACCAGCAGAGTGGGCCCAGGCCCTAATGAAAAACTGTTTTTT	CATSRVGPGPNEKLFF
TRBV20-1	TRBJ1-2	NA	NA	TGCAGTGCTAATCAAGGGGACTATGGCTACACCTTC	CSANQGDYGYTF
TRBV25-1	TRBJ2-2	NA	many	TGTGCCAGCACTAAGGGGGGCACCGGGGAGCTGTTTTTT	CASTKGGTGELFF
TRBV3-1	TRBJ2-7	NA	many	TGTGCCAGCAGCCAATCTCTCGGGGCTCACTACGAGCAGTACTTC	CASSQSLGAHYEQYF
TRBV7-3	TRBJ1-2	NA	NA	TGTGCCAGCAGCGTAGCAGGGGCGTTTGGCTGCACCTTC	CASSVAGAFGCTF
TRBV2	TRBJ1-2	NA	many	TGTGCCAGCAGTGAAGGGACTACCAACTATGGCTACACCTTC	CASSEGTTNYGYTF
TRBV20-1	TRBJ2-7	TRBD1	NA	TGCAGTGCTGAAGAGACAGGGGGCTCCTACGAGCAGTACTTC	CSAEETGGSYEQYF
TRBV19	TRBJ2-2	NA	few	TGTGCCAGTAGTATAACAGAGGCCGGGGAGCTGTTTTTT	CASSITEAGELFF
TRBV9	TRBJ2-2	TRBD2	many	TGTGCCAGCAGCGTGGGAAATAGCGGGGCGAACACCGGGGAGCTGTTTTTT	CASSVGNSGANTGELFF
TRBV24-1	TRBJ2-3	NA	NA	TGTGCCACCAGTGATGCGAGGGGAGCAGATACGCAGTATTTT	CATSDARGADTQYF
TRBV29-1	TRBJ1-5	TRBD1	NA	TGCAGCGTGGGACAGGGACGGAATCAGCCCCAGCATTTT	CSVGQGRNQPQHF
TRBV20-1	TRBJ2-1	TRBD2	NA	TGCAGCGTTCGACTAGCGGGACAGTGGGAGCAGTTCTTC	CSVRLAGQWEQFF
TRBV20-1	TRBJ1-1	NA	many	TGCAGTGCTAGCCCCCCCGGGCGGTTGGGCACTGAAGCTTTCTTT	CSASPPGRLGTEAFF
TRBV7-9	TRBJ2-3	TRBD2	NA	TGTGCCAGCAGCCAAGATCGGGTTAGCGGGGGAAGGACAGATACGCAGTATTTT	CASSQDRVSGGRTDTQYF